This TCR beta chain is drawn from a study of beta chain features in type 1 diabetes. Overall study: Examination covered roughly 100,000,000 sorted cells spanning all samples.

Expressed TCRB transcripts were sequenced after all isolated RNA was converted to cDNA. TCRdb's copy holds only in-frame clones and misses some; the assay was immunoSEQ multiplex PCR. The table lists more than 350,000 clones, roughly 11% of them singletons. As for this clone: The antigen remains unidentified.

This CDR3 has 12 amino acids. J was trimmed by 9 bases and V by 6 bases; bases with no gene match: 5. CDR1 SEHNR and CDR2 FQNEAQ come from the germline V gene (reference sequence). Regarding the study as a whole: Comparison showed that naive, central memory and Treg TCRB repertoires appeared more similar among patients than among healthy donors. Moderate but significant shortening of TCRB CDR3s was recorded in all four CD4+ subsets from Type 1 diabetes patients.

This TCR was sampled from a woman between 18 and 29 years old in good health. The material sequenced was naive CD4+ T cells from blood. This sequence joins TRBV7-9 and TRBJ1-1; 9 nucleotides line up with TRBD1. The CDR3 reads CASSWDRAKAFF. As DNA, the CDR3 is TGTGCCAGCAGTTGGGACAGGGCGAAAGCTTTCTTT.